These T cell receptor beta chains were read from a single sample in a study of CD8+ T cells in alopecia areata. The assay was immunoSEQ multiplex PCR, and TCRdb's table has in-frame clones only and misses some. The data contain around 140,000 clones, approximately 50% of them singletons. Sequenced here: CD4+ T cells sorted from blood, sampled at week 0. All receptors come from a human donor with alopecia areata. Both conserved end residues are part of each CDR3. The D gene is left open where the match is weak. Rows may omit the clone size; those that give it use once, few, many or a size class.

d_call: .
clone_size: .
v_call: TRBV7-2
j_call: TRBJ1-5
cdr3_length: 15
cdr3_aa: CASSLFWGKGQPQHF
cdr3_nt: TGTGCCAGCAGCTTATTCTGGGGGAAGGGTCAGCCCCAGCATTTT

d_call: TRBD1
clone_size: few
v_call: TRBV29-1
j_call: TRBJ2-6
cdr3_length: 15
cdr3_aa: CSVGQGAHGANVLTF
cdr3_nt: TGCAGCGTTGGACAGGGGGCCCACGGGGCCAACGTCCTGACTTTC

d_call: TRBD1
clone_size: .
v_call: TRBV5-1
j_call: TRBJ2-5
cdr3_length: 15
cdr3_aa: CASSSGQGVLETQYF
cdr3_nt: TGCGCCAGCAGCTCAGGACAGGGTGTGTTGGAGACCCAGTACTTC

d_call: .
clone_size: .
v_call: TRBV28
j_call: TRBJ1-2
cdr3_length: 12
cdr3_aa: CASRPDIYGYTF
cdr3_nt: TGTGCCAGCAGGCCTGACATCTATGGCTACACCTTC

d_call: TRBD2
clone_size: once
v_call: TRBV29-1
j_call: TRBJ2-7
cdr3_length: 15
cdr3_aa: CSVTKGLAGSYEQYF
cdr3_nt: TGCAGCGTAACGAAGGGGCTAGCGGGTTCCTACGAGCAGTACTTC

d_call: .
clone_size: .
v_call: TRBV30
j_call: TRBJ1-5
cdr3_length: 13
cdr3_aa: CAWRRALNQPQHF
cdr3_nt: TGTGCCTGGAGGAGGGCTCTAAATCAGCCCCAGCATTTT

d_call: .
clone_size: .
v_call: TRBV30
j_call: TRBJ2-5
cdr3_length: 13
cdr3_aa: CAWSLGFQETQYF
cdr3_nt: TGTGCCTGGAGTCTCGGGTTCCAAGAGACCCAGTACTTC

d_call: .
clone_size: .
v_call: TRBV7-7
j_call: TRBJ2-7
cdr3_length: 13
cdr3_aa: CASSPSPGNEQYF
cdr3_nt: TGTGCCAGCAGCCCAAGTCCGGGGAACGAGCAGTACTTC

d_call: .
clone_size: .
v_call: TRBV30
j_call: TRBJ1-2
cdr3_length: 12
cdr3_aa: CAWVAGIHGYTF
cdr3_nt: TGTGCCTGGGTAGCTGGGATCCATGGCTACACCTTC

d_call: .
clone_size: few
v_call: TRBV29-1
j_call: TRBJ1-1
cdr3_length: 14
cdr3_aa: CSVAWAGANTEAFF
cdr3_nt: TGCAGCGTTGCCTGGGCAGGGGCGAACACTGAAGCTTTCTTT

d_call: TRBD1
clone_size: .
v_call: TRBV30
j_call: TRBJ1-2
cdr3_length: 13
cdr3_aa: CASMTGGNYGYTF
cdr3_nt: TGTGCCTCGATGACAGGGGGGAACTATGGCTACACCTTC

d_call: .
clone_size: .
v_call: TRBV5-1
j_call: TRBJ2-1
cdr3_length: 13
cdr3_aa: CASSLATSGEQFF
cdr3_nt: TGCGCCAGCAGCTTGGCGACTAGTGGTGAGCAGTTCTTC

d_call: TRBD2
clone_size: .
v_call: TRBV30
j_call: TRBJ2-7
cdr3_length: 14
cdr3_aa: CAWSVERDILEQYF
cdr3_nt: TGTGCCTGGAGTGTAGAGCGGGATATCCTCGAGCAGTACTTC

d_call: TRBD2
clone_size: .
v_call: TRBV7-6
j_call: TRBJ2-1
cdr3_length: 14
cdr3_aa: CASSLRAGGNEQFF
cdr3_nt: TGTGCCAGCAGCTTAAGGGCGGGGGGGAATGAGCAGTTCTTC

d_call: .
clone_size: .
v_call: TRBV10-3
j_call: TRBJ1-5
cdr3_length: 15
cdr3_aa: CAISESGGRAQPQHF
cdr3_nt: TGTGCCATCAGTGAGTCCGGGGGTAGAGCTCAGCCCCAGCATTTT

d_call: .
clone_size: .
v_call: TRBV30
j_call: TRBJ1-5
cdr3_length: 13
cdr3_aa: CACSRDSNQPQHF
cdr3_nt: TGTGCCTGCAGCCGGGACAGCAATCAGCCCCAGCATTTT

d_call: .
clone_size: .
v_call: TRBV4-3
j_call: TRBJ2-7
cdr3_length: 14
cdr3_aa: CASSQGQSIHEQYF
cdr3_nt: TGCGCCAGCAGCCAAGGGCAGTCTATCCACGAGCAGTACTTC

d_call: .
clone_size: .
v_call: TRBV30
j_call: TRBJ1-2
cdr3_length: 13
cdr3_aa: CAWSVRTVGGYTF
cdr3_nt: TGTGCCTGGAGTGTAAGGACAGTGGGGGGCTACACCTTC

d_call: .
clone_size: .
v_call: TRBV6-6
j_call: TRBJ1-5
cdr3_length: 13
cdr3_aa: CASSYQGGQPQHF
cdr3_nt: TGTGCCAGCAGTTACCAGGGTGGCCAGCCCCAGCATTTT

d_call: .
clone_size: few
v_call: TRBV28
j_call: TRBJ1-1
cdr3_length: 14
cdr3_aa: CASSLGHLDTEAFF
cdr3_nt: TGTGCCAGCAGTTTGGGCCACCTGGACACTGAAGCTTTCTTT

d_call: .
clone_size: .
v_call: TRBV30
j_call: TRBJ1-3
cdr3_length: 13
cdr3_aa: CAWSAVSGNTIYF
cdr3_nt: TGTGCCTGGAGTGCCGTCTCTGGAAACACCATATATTTT

d_call: TRBD1
clone_size: .
v_call: TRBV6-1
j_call: TRBJ2-1
cdr3_length: 14
cdr3_aa: CASSLTGVGNEQFF
cdr3_nt: TGTGCCAGCAGCTTAACAGGGGTCGGTAATGAGCAGTTCTTC

d_call: .
clone_size: .
v_call: TRBV4-2
j_call: TRBJ1-3
cdr3_length: 16
cdr3_aa: CASSQVGHRSGNTIYF
cdr3_nt: TGTGCCAGCAGCCAGGTCGGACACCGCTCTGGAAACACCATATATTTT

d_call: TRBD1
clone_size: few
v_call: TRBV19
j_call: TRBJ1-5
cdr3_length: 16
cdr3_aa: CASSRRQGAGNQPQHF
cdr3_nt: TGTGCCAGTAGTCGCCGACAGGGGGCCGGCAATCAGCCCCAGCATTTT

d_call: TRBD1
clone_size: few
v_call: TRBV28
j_call: TRBJ2-7
cdr3_length: 14
cdr3_aa: CASIPRRGIYEQYF
cdr3_nt: TGTGCCAGCATCCCCCGCAGGGGGATCTACGAGCAGTACTTC

d_call: .
clone_size: few
v_call: TRBV7-2
j_call: TRBJ2-3
cdr3_length: 13
cdr3_aa: CASSRRVADTQYF
cdr3_nt: TGTGCCAGCAGCCGTCGTGTCGCAGATACGCAGTATTTT

d_call: .
clone_size: once
v_call: TRBV7-9
j_call: TRBJ2-7
cdr3_length: 11
cdr3_aa: CASSSTYEQYF
cdr3_nt: TGTGCCAGCAGCTCGACATACGAGCAGTACTTC

d_call: .
clone_size: .
v_call: TRBV28
j_call: TRBJ2-2
cdr3_length: 14
cdr3_aa: CASSTNGNTGELFF
cdr3_nt: TGTGCCAGCAGTACGAACGGGAACACCGGGGAGCTGTTTTTT

d_call: .
clone_size: .
v_call: TRBV30
j_call: TRBJ1-1
cdr3_length: 11
cdr3_aa: CAWGNGPEAFF
cdr3_nt: TGTGCCTGGGGCAACGGCCCTGAGGCTTTCTTT

d_call: .
clone_size: .
v_call: TRBV20-1
j_call: TRBJ1-3
cdr3_length: 11
cdr3_aa: CSATPGNTIYF
cdr3_nt: TGCAGTGCTACACCTGGAAACACCATATATTTT

d_call: TRBD2
clone_size: .
v_call: TRBV28
j_call: TRBJ2-5
cdr3_length: 14
cdr3_aa: CASGLTSGSKTQYF
cdr3_nt: TGTGCCAGCGGTTTGACTAGCGGGAGCAAGACCCAGTACTTC

d_call: TRBD2
clone_size: .
v_call: TRBV7-2
j_call: TRBJ2-5
cdr3_length: 15
cdr3_aa: CASSDGWVKRGTQYF
cdr3_nt: TGTGCCAGCAGCGACGGGTGGGTCAAGCGGGGGACCCAGTACTTC

d_call: TRBD2
clone_size: few
v_call: TRBV6-5
j_call: TRBJ2-7
cdr3_length: 15
cdr3_aa: CASSFGLAGNYEQYF
cdr3_nt: TGTGCCAGCAGTTTCGGACTAGCGGGGAACTACGAGCAGTACTTC

d_call: .
clone_size: .
v_call: TRBV4-1
j_call: TRBJ2-7
cdr3_length: 16
cdr3_aa: CASSQATTIPGFKQYF
cdr3_nt: TGCGCCAGCAGCCAAGCTACCACTATTCCGGGCTTCAAGCAGTACTTC

d_call: .
clone_size: few
v_call: TRBV6-5
j_call: TRBJ2-1
cdr3_length: 16
cdr3_aa: CASSFTAAYSYNEQFF
cdr3_nt: TGTGCCAGCAGTTTCACCGCGGCCTACTCCTACAATGAGCAGTTCTTC

d_call: TRBD2
clone_size: once
v_call: TRBV9
j_call: TRBJ2-1
cdr3_length: 16
cdr3_aa: CASSLMTSGLDNEQFF
cdr3_nt: TGTGCCAGCAGCCTCATGACTAGCGGCCTTGACAATGAGCAGTTCTTC

d_call: TRBD2
clone_size: few
v_call: TRBV5-1
j_call: TRBJ2-7
cdr3_length: 15
cdr3_aa: CASSTGLAGSYEQYF
cdr3_nt: TGCGCCAGCAGCACCGGACTAGCGGGATCCTACGAGCAGTACTTC

d_call: .
clone_size: .
v_call: TRBV30
j_call: TRBJ2-3
cdr3_length: 14
cdr3_aa: CAWSVLDNTDTQYF
cdr3_nt: TGTGCCTGGAGTGTCCTAGACAACACAGATACGCAGTATTTT

d_call: .
clone_size: .
v_call: TRBV30
j_call: TRBJ2-6
cdr3_length: 13
cdr3_aa: CACDTTGANVLTF
cdr3_nt: TGTGCCTGTGACACCACTGGGGCCAACGTCCTGACTTTC

d_call: .
clone_size: .
v_call: TRBV5-1
j_call: TRBJ2-5
cdr3_length: 16
cdr3_aa: CASSLTIERRRETQYF
cdr3_nt: TGCGCCAGCAGCTTGACCATTGAACGGAGGCGGGAGACCCAGTACTTC

d_call: TRBD1
clone_size: .
v_call: TRBV29-1
j_call: TRBJ2-2
cdr3_length: 15
cdr3_aa: CSVTTGAPNTGELFF
cdr3_nt: TGCAGCGTAACGACAGGGGCACCGAACACCGGGGAGCTGTTTTTT

d_call: .
clone_size: .
v_call: TRBV28
j_call: TRBJ2-3
cdr3_length: 12
cdr3_aa: CASSLEADTQYF
cdr3_nt: TGTGCCAGCAGCCTAGAGGCAGATACGCAGTATTTT

d_call: .
clone_size: .
v_call: TRBV29-1
j_call: TRBJ1-2
cdr3_length: 11
cdr3_aa: CSGWDLKGYTF
cdr3_nt: TGCAGCGGCTGGGACCTAAAGGGCTACACCTTC

d_call: .
clone_size: .
v_call: TRBV29-1
j_call: TRBJ2-1
cdr3_length: 12
cdr3_aa: CSRGGLNNEQFF
cdr3_nt: TGCAGCAGGGGGGGGCTCAACAATGAGCAGTTCTTC

d_call: .
clone_size: few
v_call: TRBV21-1
j_call: TRBJ1-5
cdr3_length: 17
cdr3_aa: CASSTYGVPRPYQPQHF
cdr3_nt: TGTGCCAGCAGCACCTATGGGGTCCCCCGCCCCTATCAGCCCCAGCATTTT

d_call: .
clone_size: .
v_call: TRBV11-2
j_call: TRBJ2-3
cdr3_length: 14
cdr3_aa: CASSLRRPTDTQYF
cdr3_nt: TGTGCCAGCAGCTTAAGGAGGCCCACAGATACGCAGTATTTT

d_call: TRBD1
clone_size: .
v_call: TRBV27
j_call: TRBJ2-3
cdr3_length: 19
cdr3_aa: CASSSTGQGWLAVTDTQYF
cdr3_nt: TGTGCCAGCAGCTCGACGGGACAGGGTTGGCTAGCTGTCACAGATACGCAGTATTTT

d_call: TRBD1
clone_size: once
v_call: TRBV27
j_call: TRBJ2-2
cdr3_length: 15
cdr3_aa: CASRTNRGSSGELFF
cdr3_nt: TGTGCCAGCAGAACAAACAGGGGTTCATCCGGGGAGCTGTTTTTT

d_call: .
clone_size: .
v_call: TRBV14
j_call: TRBJ1-1
cdr3_length: 13
cdr3_aa: CASSLTRNTEAFF
cdr3_nt: TGTGCCAGCAGCCTGACACGGAACACTGAAGCTTTCTTT

d_call: TRBD1
clone_size: .
v_call: TRBV5-1
j_call: TRBJ2-2
cdr3_length: 15
cdr3_aa: CASSVGQGYTGELFF
cdr3_nt: TGCGCCAGCAGCGTGGGACAGGGTTACACCGGGGAGCTGTTTTTT

d_call: .
clone_size: .
v_call: TRBV29-1
j_call: TRBJ1-2
cdr3_length: 14
cdr3_aa: CSVERLLLGGGYTF
cdr3_nt: TGCAGCGTTGAAAGGTTGTTGCTCGGCGGTGGCTACACCTTC

d_call: .
clone_size: .
v_call: TRBV29-1
j_call: TRBJ2-5
cdr3_length: 15
cdr3_aa: CSAARGRGGGETQYF
cdr3_nt: TGCAGCGCAGCTCGGGGCAGGGGAGGTGGGGAGACCCAGTACTTC